This is a list of T cell receptor beta chains from one sample in a study of cytomegalovirus exposure and HLA in healthy donors. Libraries were prepared by immunoSEQ multiplex PCR; TCRdb keeps only in-frame clonotypes and omits some of them. The sample gives 150,000 or so clones, roughly 79% of which show up once; 6% to 7% is in the top ten. Sequencing input: PBMCs. The receptors come from a man between 40 and 49 years old in good health and CMV-seropositive. CDR3s include the opening cysteine and the closing phenylalanine or tryptophan. Each record gives: clone size, J gene, D gene, V gene, CDR3 DNA, CDR3 protein. D genes are given only for firm matches. Size values are once, few and many counts, or a class for expanded clones, and some rows have none.

- TRBJ1-1 - TRBV11-1 TGTGCCAGCAGCTTACAGGCAGACACTGAAGCTTTCTTT CASSLQADTEAFF
- TRBJ2-6 TRBD1 TRBV30 TGTGCCTGGAGACGCGGGCAGGGGGCCTCTGGGGCCAACGGCCTGACTTTC CAWRRGQGASGANGLTF
- TRBJ1-1 - TRBV6-1 TGTGCCAGCATTCAATGGGGGGGAGGGTCCGCTGAAGCTTTCTTT CASIQWGGGSAEAFF
- TRBJ2-1 - TRBV29-1 TGCAGCGTTGACGACAGCGCTTACAATGAGCAGTTCTTC CSVDDSAYNEQFF
- TRBJ2-5 TRBD1 TRBV2 TGTGCCAGCAGTGAAGGGACAGGGTTTGGGACCCAGTACTTC CASSEGTGFGTQYF
- TRBJ2-7 - TRBV10-3 TGTGCCATAGCGGCCTCCTCCTACGAGCAGTACTTC CAIAASSYEQYF
- TRBJ1-5 - TRBV7-9 TGTGCCAGCAGCTTAGAAAATCGGCCCCAGCATTTT CASSLENRPQHF
- TRBJ1-4 - TRBV4-2 TGTGCCAGCAGCCAGGGAGCCCGGTCAGCTAATGAAAAACTGTTTTTT CASSQGARSANEKLFF
few TRBJ2-5 TRBD2 TRBV4-2 TGTGCCAGCAGCCAAGTGGGACGGGGGGGAGAGACCCAGTACTTC CASSQVGRGGETQYF
- TRBJ2-4 - TRBV7-9 TGTGCCAGCAGCTTAGGCGGGACTCCCCGGGGCAACAGTCAGTACTTC CASSLGGTPRGNSQYF
few TRBJ1-5 TRBD1 TRBV19 TGTGCCAGTAGTATATCACCGGGAGGGGGCGTTATTCAGCCCCAGCATTTT CASSISPGGGVIQPQHF
once TRBJ2-1 TRBD2 TRBV7-3 TGTGCCAGCAGCTTAGCGGGAGGGAGGAATGAGCAGTTCTTC CASSLAGGRNEQFF
- TRBJ2-5 - TRBV29-1 TGCAGCGTCGCCCCAGGAACCACCCCTCGGACCCAGTACTTC CSVAPGTTPRTQYF
- TRBJ1-1 - TRBV7-3 TGTGCCAGCAGCTCCGACAGGAACACTGAAGCTTTCTTT CASSSDRNTEAFF
- TRBJ1-1 - TRBV5-1 TGCGCCAGCAGCTCATTGACCATCGCGGGGACTGAAGCTTTCTTT CASSSLTIAGTEAFF
- TRBJ2-7 TRBD1 TRBV14 TGTGCCAGCAGCAGACAGGGCTACGAGCAGTACTTC CASSRQGYEQYF